Listed below are T cell receptor beta chains from one sample, sequenced in a study of monozygotic twins with inflammatory bowel disease. TCRdb reanalyzed the 5' RACE reads and collapses them to one entry per CDR3 protein, without DNA. The listing records more than 120,000 distinct CDR3 sequences. The source material was blood. The receptors here all came from a human donor with ulcerative colitis or Crohn's disease, or a healthy co-twin of an affected twin (not recorded which). Each CDR3 is given with its conserved first and last residue.

CDR3 protein,V gene,J gene
CASSSSRGGQENSPLHF,TRBV7-9,TRBJ1-6
CASSKQGNYGYTF,TRBV27,TRBJ1-2
CASSFLSGLAGSAKNIQYF,TRBV11-1,TRBJ2-4
CASSNPGTGAYEQYF,TRBV27,TRBJ2-7
CASSKDRLSNQPQHF,TRBV7-2,TRBJ1-5
CASTQTGGNSPLHF,TRBV19,TRBJ1-6
CASSPQRMNTEAFF,TRBV7-2,TRBJ1-1
CASSLTGSSYNEQFF,TRBV5-1,TRBJ2-1
CASSLDFNTGGLFF,TRBV11-2,TRBJ2-1
CASSFGLRPTGDSRSSYEQYF,TRBV5-1,TRBJ2-7
CASSLSQGLETQYF,TRBV5-6,TRBJ2-5
CASSPIPRDSLYF,TRBV18,TRBJ2-7
CASSPPTAGANVLTF,TRBV7-9,TRBJ2-6
CASSLLRGEGYTF,TRBV6-2/TRBV6-3,TRBJ1-2
CASPNRVGELFF,TRBV19,TRBJ2-2
CASSLAVVGMNTEAFF,TRBV7-6,TRBJ1-1
CASETGGSYGYTF,TRBV6-2/TRBV6-3,TRBJ1-2
CASSHKSGTGGRQETQYF,TRBV11-2,TRBJ2-5
CASSFGTGSYEQYF,TRBV5-5,TRBJ2-7
CASSYSGLSNQPQHF,TRBV6-5,TRBJ1-5
CSVGENTEAFF,TRBV29-1,TRBJ1-1
CASSELGAGQPQHF,TRBV25-1,TRBJ1-5
CASSQDQGAVVSTGELFF,TRBV4-3,TRBJ2-2
CASSEPGWTGTRYEQYF,TRBV2,TRBJ2-7
CAISDGGLAEAFF,TRBV10-3,TRBJ1-1
CASSSTDTYNEQFF,TRBV7-3,TRBJ2-1
CSATTGANNQPQHF,TRBV20-1,TRBJ1-5
CASSYGTGAQETQYF,TRBV5-1,TRBJ2-5
CASRGGSEETQYF,TRBV19,TRBJ2-5
CASSPRGNEKLFF,TRBV4-2,TRBJ1-4
CASSYGRGNLYEQYF,TRBV6-5,TRBJ2-7
CASSQEGTGEQYF,TRBV3-1,TRBJ2-7
CSASWRRGGPVGAFF,TRBV20-1,TRBJ1-1
CARAESNQPQHF,TRBV25-1,TRBJ1-5
CASSTDRSVNEQFF,TRBV4-3,TRBJ2-1
CASSPPSGGRETQYF,TRBV3-1,TRBJ2-5
CASSFRTGRMGANVLTF,TRBV7-9,TRBJ2-6
CASSLTGGPSTQETQYF,TRBV7-3,TRBJ2-5
CASSHLDRGNSPLHF,TRBV4-2,TRBJ1-6
CASSLTTGGVGYGYTF,TRBV7-2,TRBJ1-2
CASSSRGRDEKLFF,TRBV27,TRBJ1-4
CASRRSGATTDTQYF,TRBV12-3/TRBV12-4,TRBJ2-3
CSARDVTGTGPYEQYF,TRBV20-1,TRBJ2-7
CASSPTATNEKLFF,TRBV4-3,TRBJ1-4
CASSPDRGREAFF,TRBV4-3,TRBJ1-1
CASSQDPRTGGETQYF,TRBV4-2,TRBJ2-5
CASSLRNSPLHF,TRBV7-9,TRBJ1-6
CASSFPTGVNEQFF,TRBV7-9,TRBJ2-1
CASSFTNTIYF,TRBV12-3/TRBV12-4,TRBJ1-3